Listed below are T cell receptor beta chains from one sample, sequenced in a study of cytomegalovirus exposure and HLA in healthy donors. Produced via immunoSEQ multiplex PCR; TCRdb's table is partial and in-frame only. In the table there are some 180,000 clones, more than 65% of which are singletons. Sequenced sample: PBMCs. The receptors were sampled from a man aged 40-49 years in good health and CMV-seropositive. The CDR3 runs from the conserved cysteine through the conserved F or W. Fields, in order: D gene, V gene, J gene, clone size, CDR3 DNA, CDR3 protein. D genes are given only for firm matches. Size is omitted from some rows. Given values are once, few, many or a class for expanded clones.

D gene: TRBD1; V gene: TRBV19; J gene: TRBJ2-4; clone size: NA; CDR3 DNA: TGTGCCAGTAGTCCCGGGACAGGGGGAAACATTCAGTACTTC; CDR3 protein: CASSPGTGGNIQYF
D gene: NA; V gene: TRBV4-2; J gene: TRBJ1-3; clone size: few; CDR3 DNA: TGTGCCAGCGCGGGTGGCACCATATATTTT; CDR3 protein: CASAGGTIYF
D gene: NA; V gene: TRBV6-4; J gene: TRBJ2-1; clone size: NA; CDR3 DNA: TGTGCCAGCAGTGACGGGGTCCGGGGTCGGTACAATGAGCAGTTCTTC; CDR3 protein: CASSDGVRGRYNEQFF
D gene: NA; V gene: TRBV4-2; J gene: TRBJ1-2; clone size: NA; CDR3 DNA: TGTGCCAGCAGCCAAATTGACGACAGCGAGGGCTACACCTTC; CDR3 protein: CASSQIDDSEGYTF
D gene: NA; V gene: TRBV7-2; J gene: TRBJ2-7; clone size: NA; CDR3 DNA: TGTGCCAGCAGCCAAGGTCGGGGATACGAGCAGTACTTC; CDR3 protein: CASSQGRGYEQYF
D gene: TRBD2; V gene: TRBV14; J gene: TRBJ2-3; clone size: NA; CDR3 DNA: TGTGCCAGCAGCCCGGGAGGGACTAGCGGTCCGACTCGCACAGATACGCAGTATTTT; CDR3 protein: CASSPGGTSGPTRTDTQYF
D gene: TRBD1; V gene: TRBV10-3; J gene: TRBJ2-5; clone size: NA; CDR3 DNA: TGTGCCATCAGTACAGGGACAGGAGAGACCCAGTACTTC; CDR3 protein: CAISTGTGETQYF
D gene: NA; V gene: TRBV19; J gene: TRBJ2-7; clone size: NA; CDR3 DNA: TGTGCCAGTAGCCGCATCGGTGGCTACGAGCAGTACTTC; CDR3 protein: CASSRIGGYEQYF
D gene: TRBD1; V gene: TRBV5-4; J gene: TRBJ1-3; clone size: NA; CDR3 DNA: TGTGCCAGCAGCCACGGGACAGGGGCGTCTATAGGAAACACCATATATTTT; CDR3 protein: CASSHGTGASIGNTIYF
D gene: NA; V gene: TRBV5-4; J gene: TRBJ1-4; clone size: NA; CDR3 DNA: TGTGCCAGCAGCTCCGACATAAATGAAAAACTGTTTTTT; CDR3 protein: CASSSDINEKLFF
D gene: NA; V gene: TRBV29-1; J gene: TRBJ1-5; clone size: NA; CDR3 DNA: TGCAGCGCCGTTGAGGCTCAGGGCCAGCCCCAGCATTTT; CDR3 protein: CSAVEAQGQPQHF
D gene: TRBD2; V gene: TRBV28; J gene: TRBJ2-5; clone size: NA; CDR3 DNA: TGTGCCAGCAGTTTAGGGTCCGGGGGGGGAGAGACCCAGTACTTC; CDR3 protein: CASSLGSGGGETQYF
D gene: TRBD1; V gene: TRBV2; J gene: TRBJ1-2; clone size: NA; CDR3 DNA: TGTGCCAGCAGTGATTCGACAGGGTACGGCTACACCTTC; CDR3 protein: CASSDSTGYGYTF
D gene: NA; V gene: TRBV29-1; J gene: TRBJ2-1; clone size: NA; CDR3 DNA: TGCAGCGCTGAAATCATTGAGCGTGGTGAGCAGTTCTTC; CDR3 protein: CSAEIIERGEQFF
D gene: NA; V gene: TRBV5-1; J gene: TRBJ2-7; clone size: NA; CDR3 DNA: TGCGCCAGCAGCTTGGCTGGACAGTCCCGGGGCGAGCAGTACTTC; CDR3 protein: CASSLAGQSRGEQYF
D gene: TRBD2; V gene: TRBV6-1; J gene: TRBJ2-1; clone size: NA; CDR3 DNA: TGTGCCAGCAGAACGGGACTAGTCAATGAGCAGTTCTTC; CDR3 protein: CASRTGLVNEQFF
D gene: TRBD1; V gene: TRBV7-9; J gene: TRBJ2-7; clone size: NA; CDR3 DNA: TGTGCCAGCAGCTTAGGGACAGGGTCGGTGCAGTACTTC; CDR3 protein: CASSLGTGSVQYF
D gene: TRBD1; V gene: TRBV6-5; J gene: TRBJ1-5; clone size: once; CDR3 DNA: TGTGCCAGTAAGGACAGGGGGCTAGGGCAGCCCCAGCATTTT; CDR3 protein: CASKDRGLGQPQHF
D gene: NA; V gene: TRBV2; J gene: TRBJ2-5; clone size: NA; CDR3 DNA: TGTGCCAGCAGCGCCTCCGCGGGGCGGCAAGAGGCCCAGTACTTC; CDR3 protein: CASSASAGRQEAQYF
D gene: TRBD1; V gene: TRBV5-1; J gene: TRBJ2-2; clone size: NA; CDR3 DNA: TGCGCCAGCAGCTTAAGTGCAGGGGGCCTTTCCGGGGAGCTGTTTTTT; CDR3 protein: CASSLSAGGLSGELFF
D gene: NA; V gene: TRBV2; J gene: TRBJ2-1; clone size: NA; CDR3 DNA: TGTGCCAGCAGTGAAAGGGGCAGGGGCTCCTACAATGAGCAGTTCTTC; CDR3 protein: CASSERGRGSYNEQFF
D gene: NA; V gene: TRBV7-3; J gene: TRBJ2-3; clone size: NA; CDR3 DNA: TGTGCCAGCAGCTTCCAGGGAAGCACAGATACGCAGTATTTT; CDR3 protein: CASSFQGSTDTQYF
D gene: TRBD1; V gene: TRBV27; J gene: TRBJ1-5; clone size: once; CDR3 DNA: TGTGCCACCGCAGGGGGATGGAGGCCCCAGCATTTT; CDR3 protein: CATAGGWRPQHF
D gene: TRBD2; V gene: TRBV2; J gene: TRBJ2-5; clone size: NA; CDR3 DNA: TGTGCCAGCAGTGTCGGGCGGGGGCAAGAGACCCAGTACTTC; CDR3 protein: CASSVGRGQETQYF
D gene: NA; V gene: TRBV6-1; J gene: TRBJ1-5; clone size: few; CDR3 DNA: TGTGCCAGCAGTTATCGGAGCAATCAGCCCCAGCATTTT; CDR3 protein: CASSYRSNQPQHF
D gene: NA; V gene: TRBV6-1; J gene: TRBJ2-7; clone size: NA; CDR3 DNA: TGTGCCAGCAGTGAACGACAGGTGGGCGAGCAGTACTTC; CDR3 protein: CASSERQVGEQYF
D gene: NA; V gene: TRBV13; J gene: TRBJ1-1; clone size: NA; CDR3 DNA: TGCGCCAGCAGCCCGCTGACAGAAATGAACACTGAAGCTTTCTTT; CDR3 protein: CASSPLTEMNTEAFF
D gene: TRBD1; V gene: TRBV18; J gene: TRBJ1-2; clone size: NA; CDR3 DNA: TGTGCCACCTCGGACAGGGGGGATGGCTACACCTTC; CDR3 protein: CATSDRGDGYTF
D gene: NA; V gene: TRBV19; J gene: TRBJ2-7; clone size: NA; CDR3 DNA: TGTGCCAGTAGCCCCCAGAATTACTACGAGCAGTACTTC; CDR3 protein: CASSPQNYYEQYF
D gene: TRBD1; V gene: TRBV27; J gene: TRBJ1-2; clone size: NA; CDR3 DNA: TGTGCCAGCAAATCCCAGGGGGGCGGAGGCTACACCTTC; CDR3 protein: CASKSQGGGGYTF
D gene: NA; V gene: TRBV6-1; J gene: TRBJ1-2; clone size: NA; CDR3 DNA: TGTGCCAGCAGTGCGACAGCCCCTAACTATGGCTACACCTTC; CDR3 protein: CASSATAPNYGYTF
D gene: TRBD2; V gene: TRBV9; J gene: TRBJ2-5; clone size: many; CDR3 DNA: TGTGCCAGCAGCGTAGCTTCTAGCGGGAGTGAGACCCAGTACTTC; CDR3 protein: CASSVASSGSETQYF
D gene: TRBD2; V gene: TRBV5-1; J gene: TRBJ2-2; clone size: few; CDR3 DNA: TGCGCCAGCAGCTTAGGCGGGAGGACCGGGGAGCTGTTTTTT; CDR3 protein: CASSLGGRTGELFF
D gene: NA; V gene: TRBV28; J gene: TRBJ1-3; clone size: NA; CDR3 DNA: TGTGCCAGCAGCCTTCCCCCAGGGAACACCATATATTTT; CDR3 protein: CASSLPPGNTIYF
D gene: TRBD2; V gene: TRBV4-1; J gene: TRBJ2-7; clone size: NA; CDR3 DNA: TGCGCCAGCAGCCAAGATGATAGCGGGAGCTCCCACGAGCAGTACTTC; CDR3 protein: CASSQDDSGSSHEQYF
D gene: TRBD1; V gene: TRBV2; J gene: TRBJ2-3; clone size: NA; CDR3 DNA: TGTGCCAAAGGACAGGGGGCAAGCACAGATACGCAGTATTTT; CDR3 protein: CAKGQGASTDTQYF
D gene: TRBD1; V gene: TRBV7-2; J gene: TRBJ1-5; clone size: NA; CDR3 DNA: TGTGCCAGCAGCTGGACAGGGACGCCCCAGCATTTT; CDR3 protein: CASSWTGTPQHF
D gene: NA; V gene: TRBV4-3; J gene: TRBJ2-3; clone size: NA; CDR3 DNA: TGCGCCAGCAGCCAAGAAAGGGGAACTACGCAGTATTTT; CDR3 protein: CASSQERGTTQYF
D gene: NA; V gene: TRBV9; J gene: TRBJ1-6; clone size: NA; CDR3 DNA: TGTGCCAGCAGCGTGGTGAGAGGGCGTTCCAATTCACCCCTCCACTTT; CDR3 protein: CASSVVRGRSNSPLHF
D gene: NA; V gene: TRBV7-9; J gene: TRBJ1-3; clone size: NA; CDR3 DNA: TGTGCCAGCATTTTACAGGGTGCTGGAAACACCATATATTTT; CDR3 protein: CASILQGAGNTIYF
D gene: TRBD2; V gene: TRBV7-2; J gene: TRBJ2-7; clone size: NA; CDR3 DNA: TGTGCCAGCAGACCGGGACTAGCGGGGGGTAAGAGCTCCTACGAGCAGTACTTC; CDR3 protein: CASRPGLAGGKSSYEQYF
D gene: NA; V gene: TRBV7-9; J gene: TRBJ1-1; clone size: NA; CDR3 DNA: TGTGCCAGCAGCTCACGGACAGTGGAAGCTTTCTTT; CDR3 protein: CASSSRTVEAFF
D gene: NA; V gene: TRBV7-9; J gene: TRBJ1-1; clone size: NA; CDR3 DNA: TGTGCCAGCAGCTTAGATCAAGGGAGGGCTTTCTTT; CDR3 protein: CASSLDQGRAFF
D gene: NA; V gene: TRBV5-1; J gene: TRBJ2-7; clone size: NA; CDR3 DNA: TGCGCCAGCAGCGCCGGACTCCCCCGGGTTCCCTACGAGCAGTACTTC; CDR3 protein: CASSAGLPRVPYEQYF
D gene: TRBD2; V gene: TRBV6-6; J gene: TRBJ2-7; clone size: NA; CDR3 DNA: TGTGCCAGCAGTTACTCGACTAGCGCCTACGAGCAGTACTTC; CDR3 protein: CASSYSTSAYEQYF
D gene: TRBD2; V gene: TRBV4-3; J gene: TRBJ2-7; clone size: NA; CDR3 DNA: TGCGCCAGCAGCCAACTGGGGACTAGCGGGTCTCCCTACGAGCAGTACTTC; CDR3 protein: CASSQLGTSGSPYEQYF
D gene: TRBD1; V gene: TRBV19; J gene: TRBJ2-3; clone size: NA; CDR3 DNA: TGTGCCAGTAGTAAACGACAGGGAGAGACAGATACGCAGTATTTT; CDR3 protein: CASSKRQGETDTQYF
D gene: NA; V gene: TRBV28; J gene: TRBJ2-7; clone size: NA; CDR3 DNA: TGTGCCAGCAGTAGCGGGCCAACCTACGAGCAGTACTTC; CDR3 protein: CASSSGPTYEQYF
D gene: NA; V gene: TRBV9; J gene: TRBJ2-7; clone size: NA; CDR3 DNA: TGTGCCAGCAGCTCCTTTGAGGGCTCCGCGGGGTACGAGCAGTACTTC; CDR3 protein: CASSSFEGSAGYEQYF